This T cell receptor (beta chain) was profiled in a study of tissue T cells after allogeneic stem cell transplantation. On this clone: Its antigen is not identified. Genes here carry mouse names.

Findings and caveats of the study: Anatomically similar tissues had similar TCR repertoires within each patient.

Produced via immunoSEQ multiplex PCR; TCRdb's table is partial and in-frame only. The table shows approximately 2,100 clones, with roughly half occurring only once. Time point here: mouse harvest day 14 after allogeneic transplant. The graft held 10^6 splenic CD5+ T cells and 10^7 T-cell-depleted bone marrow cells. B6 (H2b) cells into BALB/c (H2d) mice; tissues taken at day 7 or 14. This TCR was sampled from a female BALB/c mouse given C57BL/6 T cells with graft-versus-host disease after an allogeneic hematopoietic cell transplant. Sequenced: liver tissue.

CDR3 residues: CAWSLVGVEQYF. The covered CDR3 bases are TGTGCCTGGAGTCTAGTGGGGGTTGAACAGTAC. The V gene is TRBV31, the J gene TRBJ2-7; a weak D match, TRBD2 (6 bases). The read ends 1 residue shy of where the CDR3 ends; the end is completed using the germline J gene. Trimming stripped 0 bases from V and 6 bases from J, with 9 bases between. Per the germline V gene, CDR1 is GKSSPN and CDR2 is SITVG. The CDR3 length is 12 residues.